The 2 T cell receptor beta chains reported below all come from one sample, sequenced in a study of T cell responses to AZD1222 COVID-19 vaccine. Only in-frame clones appear in the TCRdb table, and some are missing; sequencing was by immunoSEQ multiplex PCR. Found here are over 100,000 clones, around 90% of them singletons; the top ten hold 1.1%. The specimen comprised peripheral blood, sampled 28 days after the second AZD1222 dose. These receptors were collected from an adult who received the AZD1222 COVID-19 vaccine.

The chain recombines TRBV2 with TRBJ2-7; TRBD2 matches 7 bases. The CDR3 totals 13 residues. Per the germline V gene, CDR1 is SNHLY and CDR2 is FYNNEI. Losses at the gene ends were 8 bases for V and 4 bases for J; bases not matched to a gene: 8. In DNA, the CDR3 is TGTGCCAGCGGGGGACTATCTACTTACGAGCAGTACTTC. It specifies CASGGLSTYEQYF.

The chain carries TRBV6-5 and TRBJ2-1, with TRBD2 matching over 10 bases. The CDR3 is made up of 15 amino acids. After removal of 4 bases from V and 7 bases from J, the junction contained 7 bases not matched to a gene. CDR1 is MNHEY, CDR2 SVGAGI, per germline. CDR3 coding DNA: TGTGCCAGCAGTTCTAAAGGACTAGCGGTTAATGAGCAGTTCTTC. Encoded protein: CASSSKGLAVNEQFF.